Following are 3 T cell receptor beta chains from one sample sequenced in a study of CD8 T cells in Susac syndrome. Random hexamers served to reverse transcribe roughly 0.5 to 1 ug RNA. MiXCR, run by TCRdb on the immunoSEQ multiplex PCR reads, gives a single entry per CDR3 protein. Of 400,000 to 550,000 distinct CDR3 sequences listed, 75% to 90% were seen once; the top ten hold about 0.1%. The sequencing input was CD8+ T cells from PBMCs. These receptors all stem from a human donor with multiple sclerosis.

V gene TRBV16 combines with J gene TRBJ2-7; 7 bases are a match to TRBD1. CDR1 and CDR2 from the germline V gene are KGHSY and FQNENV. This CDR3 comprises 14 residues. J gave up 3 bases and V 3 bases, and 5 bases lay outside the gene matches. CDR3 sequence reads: CASSQGTALYEQYF. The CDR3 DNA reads TGTGCCAGCAGCCAGGGGACAGCCCTCTACGAGCAGTACTTC.

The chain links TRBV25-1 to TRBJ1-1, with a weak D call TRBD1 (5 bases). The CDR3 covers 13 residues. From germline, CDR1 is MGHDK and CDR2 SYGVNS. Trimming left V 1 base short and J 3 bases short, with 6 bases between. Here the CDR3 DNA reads TGTGCCAGCAGTGAATGGGGGGACACTGAAGCTTTCTTT. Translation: CASSEWGDTEAFF.

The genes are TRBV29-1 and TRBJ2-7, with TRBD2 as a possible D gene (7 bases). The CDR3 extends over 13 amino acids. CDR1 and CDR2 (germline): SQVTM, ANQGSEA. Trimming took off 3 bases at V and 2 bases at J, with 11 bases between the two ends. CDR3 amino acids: CSVEWGGTYEQYF. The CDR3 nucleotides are TGCAGCGTTGAGTGGGGGGGCACCTACGAGCAGTACTTC.